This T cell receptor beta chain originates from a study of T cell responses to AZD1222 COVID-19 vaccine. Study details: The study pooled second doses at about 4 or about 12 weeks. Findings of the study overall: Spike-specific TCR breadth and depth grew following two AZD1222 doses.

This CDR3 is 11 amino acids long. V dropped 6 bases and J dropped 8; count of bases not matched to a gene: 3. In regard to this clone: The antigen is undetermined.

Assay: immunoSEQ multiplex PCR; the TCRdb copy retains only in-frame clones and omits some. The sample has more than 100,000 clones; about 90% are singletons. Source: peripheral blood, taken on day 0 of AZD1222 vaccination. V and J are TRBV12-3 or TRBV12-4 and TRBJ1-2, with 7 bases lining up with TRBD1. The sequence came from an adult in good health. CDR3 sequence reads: CASSPGGGYTF. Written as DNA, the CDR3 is TGTGCCAGCAGCCCAGGGGGGGGCTACACCTTC.